One TCR beta chain is described in this entry. This entry belongs to a study of blood T cell repertoires in COVID-19. Overall study context: Sites across the United States, Italy and Spain contributed samples from acute and convalescent COVID-19. The analysed material was cDNA or gDNA that came from T cells, B-cell-depleted T cells, or PBMCs.

Authors' processing steps: Amplification from reference gene primers served as the basis for estimated nucleated cell counts. The data were produced by immunoSEQ multiplex PCR, yet TCRdb's version contains in-frame clones alone and is incomplete. The V and J calls and clone size were taken over from that table, and D and trimming were inferred from the DNA. The sample shows approximately 300,000 clones, roughly 87% of them seen only once. Germline V gives CDR1 SGDLS, CDR2 YYNGEE. Trimming removed 2 bases from V and 4 bases from J, with 15 bases in between. This CDR3 is 15 amino acids long. This receptor was taken from a man aged 45-60 years with active or convalescent COVID-19. The chain recombines TRBV9 with TRBJ2-5; a weak D match, TRBD2 (6 bases). The sequencing input was peripheral blood. Here the CDR3 reads CASSVGGNAGETQYF. DNA of the CDR3: TGTGCCAGCAGCGTGGGCGGGAATGCGGGAGAGACCCAGTACTTC. The full variable domain, its missing parts supplied by reference TRBV9 and TRBJ2-5, is DSGVTQTPKHLITATGQRVTLRCSPRSGDLSVYWYQQSLDQGLQFLIQYYNGEERAKGNILERFSAQQFPDLHSELNLSSLELGDSALYFCASSVGGNAGETQYFGPGTRLLVL.